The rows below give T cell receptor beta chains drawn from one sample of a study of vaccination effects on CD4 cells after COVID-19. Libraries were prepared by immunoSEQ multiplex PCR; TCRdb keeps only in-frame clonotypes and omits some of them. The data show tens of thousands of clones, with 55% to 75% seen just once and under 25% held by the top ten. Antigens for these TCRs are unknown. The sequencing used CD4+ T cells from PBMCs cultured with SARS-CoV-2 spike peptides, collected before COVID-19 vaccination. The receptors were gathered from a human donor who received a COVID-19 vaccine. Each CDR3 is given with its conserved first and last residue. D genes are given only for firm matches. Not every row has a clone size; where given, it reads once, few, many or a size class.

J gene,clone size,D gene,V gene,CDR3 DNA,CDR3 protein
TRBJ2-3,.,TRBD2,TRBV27,TGTGCCAGCAGTTTAGACCGCGTAGAAGGGGGATTGGGGACTAGCGGCACAGATACGCAGTATTTT,CASSLDRVEGGLGTSGTDTQYF
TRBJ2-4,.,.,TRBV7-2,TGTGCCAGCAGCTTCGGGCGGGCGGACATTCAGTACTTC,CASSFGRADIQYF
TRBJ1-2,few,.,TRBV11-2,TGTGCCAGCAGCTTAGGGGGTCCGGGGTATGGCTACACCTTC,CASSLGGPGYGYTF
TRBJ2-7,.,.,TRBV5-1,TGCGCCAGCAGCCATGGCGGCGGGGTCGACGAGCAGTACTTC,CASSHGGGVDEQYF
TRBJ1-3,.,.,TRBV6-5,TGTGCCAGCAGCCGAACCGACTCTGGAAACACCATATATTTT,CASSRTDSGNTIYF
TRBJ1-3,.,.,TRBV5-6,TGTGCCAGCAGCCATTGGACAGCCCACCACTCTGGAAACACCATATATTTT,CASSHWTAHHSGNTIYF
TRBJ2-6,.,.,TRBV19,TGTGCCAGTAGTTTGAGGGTCTCTGGGGCCAACGTCCTGACTTTC,CASSLRVSGANVLTF
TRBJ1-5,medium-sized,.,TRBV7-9,TGTGCCAGGGGGCCGGGGGATCAGCCCCAGCATTTT,CARGPGDQPQHF
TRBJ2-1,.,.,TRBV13,TGTGCCAGCAGCCCAACGGGATACCAGGGGAGTTTAAATGAGCAGTTCTTC,CASSPTGYQGSLNEQFF
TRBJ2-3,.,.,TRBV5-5,TGTGCCAGCAGCGGCAGAGAGAGCACAGATACGCAGTATTTT,CASSGRESTDTQYF
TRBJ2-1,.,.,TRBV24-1,TGTGCCACCAGTGACCCCGGGCGCAGAAACAATGAGCAGTTCTTC,CATSDPGRRNNEQFF
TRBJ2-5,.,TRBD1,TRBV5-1,TGCGCCAGCAGCTTGCTCCCGGGACAGGGGTTGGAGACCCAGTACTTC,CASSLLPGQGLETQYF
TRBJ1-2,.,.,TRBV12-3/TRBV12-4,TGTGCCAGCAGCAATACACGTGGCTACACCTTC,CASSNTRGYTF
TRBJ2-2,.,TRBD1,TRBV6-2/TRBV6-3,TGTGCCAGCAGCCCCGACAGGGGGCTACCCGGGGAGCTGTTTTTT,CASSPDRGLPGELFF
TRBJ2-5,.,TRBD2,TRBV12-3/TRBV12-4,TGTGCCAGCACTAGCGGGGGTGGGACCCAGTACTTC,CASTSGGGTQYF
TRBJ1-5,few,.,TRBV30,TGTGCCTGGAGCACGGTAGAACTAAGCCAGCCCCAGCATTTT,CAWSTVELSQPQHF
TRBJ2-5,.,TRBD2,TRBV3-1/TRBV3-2,TGTGCCAGCAGCCTACTAGCGGGACGGGAGACCCAGTACTTC,CASSLLAGRETQYF
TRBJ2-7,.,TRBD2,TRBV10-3,TGTGCCATCAGTGGGGGGGGTACCTACGAGCAGTACTTC,CAISGGGTYEQYF
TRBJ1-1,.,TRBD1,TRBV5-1,TGCGCCAGCAGCTGGGGACAGGGGGCGAGCACTGAAGCTTTCTTT,CASSWGQGASTEAFF
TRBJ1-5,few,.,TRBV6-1,TGTGCCAGCAGTGAGGTCAGGGCGAATCAGCCCCAGCATTTT,CASSEVRANQPQHF
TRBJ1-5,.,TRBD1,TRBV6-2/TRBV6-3,TGTGCCAGCAGTTCGCTGCGACAGGGGCTGAGGCATTTT,CASSSLRQGLRHF
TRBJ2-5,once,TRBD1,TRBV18,TGTGCCAGCTCCCCAACCGGGACAGGAGTCGGGAAGACCCAGTACTTC,CASSPTGTGVGKTQYF
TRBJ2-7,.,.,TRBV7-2,TGTGCCAGCAGCCCGCGGGGTAGGGCCGGGTCCTACGAGCAGTACTTC,CASSPRGRAGSYEQYF